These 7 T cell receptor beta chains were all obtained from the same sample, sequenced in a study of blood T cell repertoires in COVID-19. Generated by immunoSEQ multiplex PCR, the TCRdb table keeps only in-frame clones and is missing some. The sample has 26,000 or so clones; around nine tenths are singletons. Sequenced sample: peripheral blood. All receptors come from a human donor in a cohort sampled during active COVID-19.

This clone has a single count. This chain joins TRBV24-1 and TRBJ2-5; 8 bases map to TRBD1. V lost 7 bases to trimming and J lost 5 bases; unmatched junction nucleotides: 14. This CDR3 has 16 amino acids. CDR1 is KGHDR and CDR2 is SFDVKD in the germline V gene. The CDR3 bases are TGTGCCACCAGCTTTGGTGGCAGGGGGCGAGCGGAGACCCAGTACTTC. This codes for CATSFGGRGRAETQYF.

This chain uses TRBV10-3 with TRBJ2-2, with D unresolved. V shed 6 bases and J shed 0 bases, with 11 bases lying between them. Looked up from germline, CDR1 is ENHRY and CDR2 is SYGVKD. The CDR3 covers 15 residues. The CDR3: CAIRATPTNTGELFF. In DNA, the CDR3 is TGTGCCATCAGAGCGACGCCCACGAACACCGGGGAGCTGTTTTTT.

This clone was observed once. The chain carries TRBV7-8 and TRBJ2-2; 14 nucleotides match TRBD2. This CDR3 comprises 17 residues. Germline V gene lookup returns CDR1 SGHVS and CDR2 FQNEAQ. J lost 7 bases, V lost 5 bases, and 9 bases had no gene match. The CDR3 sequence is CASSPTSGRALIGELFF. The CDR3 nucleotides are TGTGCCAGCAGCCCGACTAGCGGGAGGGCCTTGATCGGGGAGCTGTTTTTT. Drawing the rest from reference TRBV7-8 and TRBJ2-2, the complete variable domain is GAGVSQSPRYKVAKRGQDVALRCDPISGHVSLFWYQQALGQGPEFLTYFQNEAQLDKSGLPSDRFFAERPEGSVSTLKIQRTQQEDSAVYLCASSPTSGRALIGELFFGEGSRLTVL.

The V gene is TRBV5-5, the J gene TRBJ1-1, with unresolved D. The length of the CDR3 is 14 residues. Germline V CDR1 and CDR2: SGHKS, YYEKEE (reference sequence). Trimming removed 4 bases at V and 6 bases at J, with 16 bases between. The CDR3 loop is CASSRVSERAEAFF. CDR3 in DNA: TGTGCCAGCAGCCGGGTCTCGGAGAGGGCTGAAGCTTTCTTT.

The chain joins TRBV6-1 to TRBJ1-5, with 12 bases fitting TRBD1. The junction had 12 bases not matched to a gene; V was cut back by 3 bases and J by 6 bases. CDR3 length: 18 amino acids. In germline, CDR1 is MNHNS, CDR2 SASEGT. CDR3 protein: CASSDPLWGQGAGQPQHF. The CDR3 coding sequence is TGTGCCAGCAGTGACCCCCTTTGGGGACAGGGGGCCGGTCAGCCCCAGCATTTT.

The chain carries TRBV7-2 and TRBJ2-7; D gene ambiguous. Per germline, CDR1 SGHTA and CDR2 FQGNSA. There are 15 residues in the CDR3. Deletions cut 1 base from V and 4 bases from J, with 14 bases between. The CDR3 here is CASSLGEASSYEQYF. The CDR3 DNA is TGTGCCAGCAGCTTAGGTGAAGCCTCTTCTTACGAGCAGTACTTC.

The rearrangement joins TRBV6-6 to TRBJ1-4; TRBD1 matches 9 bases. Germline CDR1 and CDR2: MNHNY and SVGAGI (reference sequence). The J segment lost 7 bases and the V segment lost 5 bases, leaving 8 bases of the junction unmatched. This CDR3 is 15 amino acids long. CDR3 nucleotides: TGTGCCAGCAGTCCTACAGGGGGCGATACTGAAAAACTGTTTTTT. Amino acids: CASSPTGGDTEKLFF.